This T cell receptor (beta chain) was retrieved from a study of blood T cell repertoires in COVID-19. Whole-study context: Sites across the United States, Italy and Spain contributed samples from acute and convalescent COVID-19. The analysed material was cDNA or gDNA that came from T cells, B-cell-depleted T cells, or PBMCs.

Methods used by the authors: Nucleated cell number was recorded as an estimate derived from reference gene primer amplification. Generated by immunoSEQ multiplex PCR, the TCRdb table keeps only in-frame clones and is missing some. V and J calls and clone size are those listed in that table; D and trimming were worked out from the DNA. Found here are about 43,000 clones, around 79% of them singletons; the top ten hold 23%. Only one count was recorded for this clone. Deletions cut 3 bases from V and 6 bases from J, with 9 bases between. This CDR3 is built from 13 residues. The specimen was peripheral blood. The V call is TRBV12-3 or TRBV12-4, the J call TRBJ2-1; TRBD1 is a possible D gene (6 bases). This TCR came from a woman aged 60-75 years with acute or convalescent COVID-19. The CDR3 sequence is CASSLWTANEQFF. As DNA, the CDR3 is TGTGCCAGCAGTTTGTGGACAGCCAATGAGCAGTTCTTC.